A single sample is the source of the 31 T cell receptor beta chains below, sequenced in a study of identical twins. TCRdb fed the 5' RACE reads into MiXCR, producing one record per CDR3 protein. Of about 530,000 distinct CDR3 sequences detected, roughly 15% appear once; the ten largest clones hold 0.44%. The same sample was also studied in work on yellow fever vaccine responses in identical twins.

Sequencing was carried out using CD4+ T cells sorted from blood. These receptors were collected from a woman aged 18-35 years in good health.

The rearrangement uses TRBV7-8 and TRBJ2-1; possible D gene TRBD1, 5 bases. This CDR3 spans 14 amino acids. Germline V gene sequence: CDR1 SGHVS, CDR2 FQNEAQ. V was cut by 5 bases and J by 7 bases, with 15 bases left in between. CDR3 sequence: CASSPPGPGNEQFF. The DNA of the CDR3 is TGTGCCAGCAGCCCCCCCGGACCAGGGAATGAGCAGTTCTTC.

This clonotype was counted a few times. The CDR3: CASRSTEYNEQFF. For the CDR3, the DNA is TGCGCCAGCCGCTCGACAGAATACAATGAGCAGTTCTTC. The V and J genes are TRBV5-1 and TRBJ2-1; tentatively, D is TRBD1 (5 bases). The CDR3 totals 13 residues. Trimming left V 7 bases short and J 4 bases short, with 12 bases between. Germline V gene lookup returns CDR1 SGHRS and CDR2 YFSETQ.

This clonotype was counted ten times or more. This chain links TRBV5-1 with TRBJ2-2; 8 positions match TRBD1. The CDR3 totals 15 residues. Germline V gene data show CDR1 as SGHRS and CDR2 as YFSETQ. The junction had 6 bases not matched to a gene; V was cut back by 4 bases and J by 4 bases. CDR3 bases: TGCGCCAGCAGCACCGGACAGGGTGGCACCGGGGAGCTGTTTTTT. Its protein product is CASSTGQGGTGELFF.

This chain connects TRBV7-7 to TRBJ2-2, with 7 bases identical to TRBD2. CDR1 and CDR2 (germline): SSHAT, FNYEAQ (reference sequence). The CDR3 runs to 20 residues. V trimming: 5 bases; J trimming: 0 bases; junction bases outside the gene matches: 18. As DNA, the CDR3 is TGTGCCAGCAGCCCCTTCGCGGGGACTCCGAGCGGGACGAACACCGGGGAGCTGTTTTTT. Residues: CASSPFAGTPSGTNTGELFF.

This clonotype was detected a few times. The chain employs TRBV20-1 and TRBJ2-3; perhaps TRBD2 as D (5 bases). Germline V gives CDR1 DFQATT, CDR2 SNEGSKA (reference sequence). V was cut by 0 bases and J by 4 bases, with 11 bases left in between. There are 14 residues in the CDR3. CDR3 DNA: TGCAGTGCTAGAGATCAAGCTAGCTCAGATACGCAGTATTTT. This sequence encodes CSARDQASSDTQYF.

The chain carries TRBV10-3 and TRBJ2-1, with 7 positions matching TRBD2. The CDR3 extends over 12 amino acids. V shed 11 bases and J 3 bases; nucleotides not matched to a gene: 4. Germline-derived CDR1 and CDR2 are ENHRY and SYGVKD. Written as DNA, the CDR3 is TGTGCCCACGGGGGGAACTACAATGAGCAGTTCTTC. Translation gives CAHGGNYNEQFF.

The CDR3 bases are TGTGCCATCATCCCATCGGGACTATCCACAGATACGCAGTATTTT. The encoded protein is CAIIPSGLSTDTQYF. The rearrangement links TRBV10-3 to TRBJ2-3, with TRBD2 identical over 7 bases. The length of the CDR3 is 15 residues. Trimming removed 7 bases from V and 2 bases from J; junction bases left unmatched: 9. The germline gives CDR1 ENHRY, CDR2 SYGVKD.

The chain is built from TRBV7-8 and TRBJ2-1, with 15 positions matching TRBD2. Germline CDR1 and CDR2: SGHVS and FQNEAQ. The V segment lost 2 bases and the J segment 5 bases; nucleotides outside the gene matches: 10. CDR3 length equals 19 residues. The CDR3 DNA follows: TGTGCCAGCAGCTTATCCTGGACTAGCGGGGGGGCAAACCACAATGAGCAGTTCTTC. Translated, it gives CASSLSWTSGGANHNEQFF. The whole variable domain, remainder taken from reference TRBV7-8 and TRBJ2-1, is GAGVSQSPRYKVAKRGQDVALRCDPISGHVSLFWYQQALGQGPEFLTYFQNEAQLDKSGLPSDRFFAERPEGSVSTLKIQRTQQEDSAVYLCASSLSWTSGGANHNEQFFGPGTRLTVL.

The V gene is TRBV27, the J gene TRBJ1-1; 7 positions match TRBD1. Germline CDR1 reads MNHEY; CDR2 reads SMNVEV (reference sequence). With 2 bases clipped from V and 9 bases from J, the junction kept 3 bases outside the gene matches. The CDR3 consists of 12 residues. The CDR3 region is CASSLVTGKAFF. CDR3 sequence (DNA): TGTGCCAGCAGTTTAGTGACAGGGAAAGCTTTCTTT.

This clonotype was detected a few times. The chain links TRBV6-1 to TRBJ2-7; D gene uncertain. V was cut by 3 bases and J by 3 bases, with 12 bases left in between. Germline CDR1 MNHNS, CDR2 SASEGT. The CDR3 runs 14 residues. CDR3 sequence reads: CASSDYPRHYEQYV. The DNA for the CDR3 is TGTGCCAGCAGTGATTACCCCCGACACTACGAGCAGTACGTC.

The sample holds a few counts of this clonotype. V is TRBV10-3 and J is TRBJ2-3; no reliable D call. The CDR3 is 12 amino acids. V lost 7 bases to trimming and J lost 3 bases, with 8 bases between them. CDR1 is ENHRY, CDR2 SYGVKD, per germline. The CDR3 region has the DNA TGTGCCATCAAGGCCATGACAGATACGCAGTATTTT. Translated: CAIKAMTDTQYF.

This clonotype was found a few times. The chain combines TRBV5-4 with TRBJ2-1, with 7 bases fitting TRBD2. With V trimmed by 2 bases and J by 2 bases, 16 bases remained unmatched. Germline-derived CDR1 and CDR2 are SGHNT and YYREEE (reference sequence). This CDR3 contains 19 residues. CDR3 region: CASSFLLATKLSPYNEQFF. The CDR3 DNA sequence: TGTGCCAGCAGCTTTCTACTAGCGACAAAATTGAGCCCCTACAATGAGCAGTTCTTC.

This clonotype occurred a few times. The chain uses TRBV6-1 and TRBJ1-1; a possible D gene is TRBD1 (5 bases). Trimming pared 8 bases from V and 1 base from J, leaving 17 bases between. Germline CDR1 reads MNHNS; CDR2 reads SASEGT. The CDR3 runs to 15 residues. CDR3 DNA: TGTGCCAGCTCCCGCCCCGGGGCTGGGAACACTGAAGCTTTCTTT. It codes for CASSRPGAGNTEAFF.

The V and J genes are TRBV29-1 and TRBJ2-1; TRBD2 aligns across 7 bases. Germline assignment: CDR1 SQVTM and CDR2 ANQGSEA. The V segment lost 6 bases and the J segment 6 bases; nucleotides outside the gene matches: 8. This CDR3 is 13 amino acids long. CDR3 residues: CSVSGTTPNEQFF. In DNA, the CDR3 is TGCAGCGTCTCCGGGACTACGCCCAATGAGCAGTTCTTC.

The chain employs TRBV29-1 and TRBJ2-7; perhaps TRBD1 as D (6 bases). Trimming stripped 6 bases from V and 3 bases from J, with 18 bases between. The CDR3 has 14 amino acids. The germline gives CDR1 SQVTM, CDR2 ANQGSEA. The chain's CDR3 is CSVLVGASLYEQYF. The CDR3 nucleotides read TGCAGCGTCCTCGTGGGGGCTTCGCTCTACGAGCAGTACTTC.

This clonotype was seen a few times. The chain recombines TRBV9 with TRBJ2-1; 7 bases fit TRBD2. Looked up from germline, CDR1 is SGDLS and CDR2 is YYNGEE. V lost 2 bases and J lost 9; bases outside the gene matches: 5. CDR3 size: 13 residues. The CDR3 DNA follows: TGTGCCAGCAGCGTCCCCCCGGGGGGTGAGCAGTTCTTC. Its protein is CASSVPPGGEQFF.

The chain joins TRBV6-1 to TRBJ2-6; 8 positions match TRBD1. The V gene's germline CDR1 is MNHNS and CDR2 SASEGT. The CDR3 spans 19 residues. The ends lost 5 bases at V and 0 bases at J; junction bases unmatched: 12. The CDR3 nucleotides are TGTGCCAGCAGTAGGCTACAGGGGGAAATCGTCTCTGGGGCCAACGTCCTGACTTTC. Its protein is CASSRLQGEIVSGANVLTF.

This chain joins TRBV28 and TRBJ1-1, with 7 nucleotides matching TRBD1. CDR3 length equals 15 residues. The V segment lost 7 bases and the J segment 1 base; nucleotides outside the gene matches: 9. Germline CDR1 MDHEN, CDR2 SYDVKM. The CDR3 nucleotides read TGTGCCAGCACAGGGACAGCTAGCCCGAACACTGAAGCTTTCTTT. Translation: CASTGTASPNTEAFF.

The V call is TRBV24-1, the J call TRBJ2-3; 11 bases agree with TRBD2. CDR3 length: 16 residues. CDR1 is KGHDR and CDR2 is SFDVKD in the germline V gene. Trimming at V came to 2 bases and at J to 1 base, leaving 1 base not matched to a gene. The CDR3 here is CATSDWTSGRTDTQYF. DNA for the CDR3: TGTGCCACCAGTGATTGGACTAGCGGGCGCACAGATACGCAGTATTTT.

The V and J genes are TRBV5-1 and TRBJ2-1; the match to TRBD2 covers 12 bases. V was clipped by 6 bases and J by 2 bases; unmatched bases: 6. The CDR3 loop spans 16 amino acids. Germline CDR1 is SGHRS and CDR2 is YFSETQ. This CDR3 reads CASTDLAGGPYNEQFF. Written as DNA, the CDR3 is TGCGCCAGCACCGATCTAGCGGGAGGGCCCTACAATGAGCAGTTCTTC.

Comments on this clonotype: One junction end does not reproduce the germline sequence, and a read error may be involved. The chain has TRBV7-3 and TRBJ2-7; the D gene is possibly TRBD1 (6 bases). CDR1 and CDR2 (germline): SGHTA, FQGTGA. The CDR3 covers 13 residues. CDR3 region: CASSVTGSYERYF. As DNA, the CDR3 is TGTGCCAGCAGCGTAACAGGGTCCTACGAGCGGTACTTC.

Comments on this clonotype: Its ends do not fully match the called genes, so a read error is possible. The rearrangement joins TRBV3-1 to TRBJ1-1, with a tentative D call TRBD1 (5 bases). The CDR3 sequence is 14 residues long. The V gene's germline CDR1 is LGHDT and CDR2 YNNKEL (reference sequence). The CDR3 spells CASSQRGDPQKFVF. CDR3 nucleotide sequence: TGTGCCAGCAGCCAAAGGGGCGATCCTCAGAAATTCGTCTTT.

This clonotype was seen more than once but under ten times. The rearrangement links TRBV29-1 to TRBJ2-3, with a tentative D call TRBD1 (5 bases). V lost 2 bases and J lost 6, with 12 bases in between. The CDR3 contains 13 residues. CDR1 is SQVTM and CDR2 is ANQGSEA in the germline V gene. The CDR3 coding sequence is TGCAGCGTTGAATTAGGGGTTGTGGATACGCAGTATTTT. Its protein product is CSVELGVVDTQYF.

This clonotype was detected once. The chain carries TRBV9 and TRBJ2-3, with D tentatively TRBD2 (7 bases). V was trimmed by 2 bases and J by 1 base, leaving 14 bases between them. Germline CDR1 SGDLS, CDR2 YYNGEE. This CDR3 is 16 amino acids long. CDR3 sequence reads: CASSVVDGGRTDTQYF. CDR3 in DNA: TGTGCCAGCAGCGTTGTAGACGGGGGGCGCACAGATACGCAGTATTTT.

The chain uses TRBV10-3 and TRBJ2-7; maybe TRBD1 (5 bases). The germline V gene encodes CDR1 ENHRY and CDR2 SYGVKD. The CDR3 is made up of 14 amino acids. V dropped 0 bases and J dropped 2 bases, with 8 bases sitting between them. Written as DNA, the CDR3 is TGTGCCATCAGTGAGTCTGGGGCAACCTACGAGCAGTACTTC. Protein: CAISESGATYEQYF.

This clonotype was counted many times. J is TRBJ2-7 and V is TRBV6-2 or TRBV6-3; no reliable D call. The CDR3 spans 13 residues. V was cut by 2 bases and J by 2 bases, with 7 bases left in between. Germline-derived CDR1 and CDR2 are MNHEY and SVGEGT. Here the CDR3 DNA reads TGTGCCAGCAGTTACGGCTTGACCTACGAGCAGTACGTC. The encoded protein is CASSYGLTYEQYV.

The chain employs TRBV11-1 and TRBJ2-3; no clear D. This CDR3 has 13 amino acids. V was clipped by 1 base and J by 5 bases, with 7 bases between them. CDR1 is SGHAT, CDR2 FQDESV, per germline (reference sequence). The CDR3 reads CASSLGAIDTQYF. In DNA form, the CDR3 reads TGTGCCAGCAGCTTAGGTGCGATAGATACGCAGTATTTT.

This clonotype was detected only a few times. The V call is TRBV5-8, the J call TRBJ1-5; no clear D gene. This CDR3 is built from 15 residues. V lost 4 bases and J 1 base, leaving 12 bases between the germline ends. Per the germline V gene, CDR1 is SGHTS and CDR2 is YDEGEE. As DNA, the CDR3 is TGTGCCAGCAGCACACCCCGGAGGAGCAATCAGCCCCAGCATTTT. Amino acid sequence: CASSTPRRSNQPQHF.

The chain couples TRBV15 to TRBJ2-7; 9 bases agree with TRBD1. J was trimmed by 4 bases and V by 0 bases; bases with no gene match: 4. Germline CDR1 LNHNV, CDR2 YYDKDF (reference sequence). The CDR3 has 15 amino acids. The CDR3 region is CATSRERDRAYEQYF. CDR3 in DNA: TGTGCCACCAGCAGAGAGCGGGACAGGGCTTACGAGCAGTACTTC. Full variable domain (outside the CDR3, taken from reference TRBV15 and TRBJ2-7): DAMVIQNPRYQVTQFGKPVTLSCSQTLNHNVMYWYQQKSSQAPKLLFHYYDKDFNNEADTPDNFQSRRPNTSFCFLDIRSPGLGDTAMYLCATSRERDRAYEQYFGPGTRLTVT.

V usage is TRBV27 and J usage is TRBJ2-5; D is unresolved. The CDR3 totals 13 residues. Trimming left V 4 bases short and J 2 bases short, with 8 bases between. Germline assignment: CDR1 MNHEY and CDR2 SMNVEV (reference sequence). The CDR3 sequence is CASSSPFQETQYF. The CDR3 DNA reads as TGTGCCAGCAGTTCCCCATTTCAAGAGACCCAGTACTTC.

This clonotype was seen a few times. The CDR3 nucleotides are TGTGCCAGCAGTCCTCTTAAGGGGCCATCCTACAATGAGCAGTTCTTC. This encodes CASSPLKGPSYNEQFF. V and J are TRBV28 and TRBJ2-1; D is possibly TRBD1 (5 bases). The ends were cut back, 5 bases at V and 1 base at J, with 15 bases in the middle. This CDR3 region has 16 residues. The germline gives CDR1 MDHEN, CDR2 SYDVKM.